The rows below give T cell receptor beta chains drawn from one sample of a study of CD8+ T cells in alopecia areata. Here immunoSEQ multiplex PCR was the method, and the copy in TCRdb shows in-frame clones only, minus some. The sample lists tens of thousands of clones; around half were seen once. Sequenced: CD4+ Tregs sorted from blood. The origin of the receptors is a human donor with alopecia areata. The CDR3 runs from the conserved cysteine through the conserved F or W. The D gene is left open where the match is weak. Only some rows state a clone size, as once, few, many or a class for expanded clones.

j_gene	v_gene	d_gene	abundance	CDR3nt	CDR3aa
TRBJ1-1	TRBV7-2	NA	NA	TGTGCCAGCAGCGTAAGGATGAACACTGAAGCTTTCTTT	CASSVRMNTEAFF
TRBJ2-1	TRBV5-4	NA	few	TGTGCCAGCAGCTTGGGTGACAGATACAATGAGCAGTTCTTC	CASSLGDRYNEQFF
TRBJ1-1	TRBV25-1	NA	NA	TGTGCCAGCAGTGGAGACCGGTTCAAAACTGAAGCTTTCTTT	CASSGDRFKTEAFF
TRBJ1-2	TRBV2	NA	NA	TGTGCCAGCCCTGGGGGGCCTCACCTTCCCTCTGAAGGCGGCTACACCTTC	CASPGGPHLPSEGGYTF
TRBJ1-6	TRBV14	NA	few	TGTGCCAGCAGTCCACAGTATTCACCCCTCCACTTT	CASSPQYSPLHF
TRBJ2-2	TRBV7-2	TRBD1	NA	TGTGCCAGCAGCAGTACCGGGACAGGGAGTCCCGGGGAGCTGTTTTTT	CASSSTGTGSPGELFF
TRBJ1-2	TRBV29-1	NA	few	TGCAGCGTTCGGAGGGGGATCGGCTATGGCTACACCTTC	CSVRRGIGYGYTF
TRBJ1-2	TRBV7-3	NA	NA	TGTGCCAGCAGCGCCGGGGGTGGTGGCTACACCTTC	CASSAGGGGYTF
TRBJ2-1	TRBV19	TRBD2	NA	TGTGCCAGTAGTATCCATAGCGGGAGATCCCACAATGAGCAGTTCTTC	CASSIHSGRSHNEQFF
TRBJ2-1	TRBV7-9	NA	few	TGTGCCAGCAGCTTAGGCAGGGCTAATGAGCAGTTCTTC	CASSLGRANEQFF
TRBJ2-1	TRBV5-4	TRBD2	few	TGTGCCAGCAGCGGGATGACTAGCGGTACATACAATGAGCAGTTCTTC	CASSGMTSGTYNEQFF
TRBJ2-5	TRBV7-2	NA	NA	TGTGCCAGCAGCTCCCGACAGAAGGGAGAGACCCAGTACTTC	CASSSRQKGETQYF
TRBJ2-5	TRBV20-1	NA	NA	TGCAGTGCCCCCCTTGCAGAGACCCAGTACTTC	CSAPLAETQYF
TRBJ1-1	TRBV25-1	NA	NA	TGTGCCAGCCGAAATTTCGGGGGGGGCACTGAAGCTTTCTTT	CASRNFGGGTEAFF
TRBJ2-5	TRBV6-1	TRBD1	NA	TGTGCCAGCAGTCGGTCACAGGGGGTCGAGGAGACCCAGTACTTC	CASSRSQGVEETQYF
TRBJ2-5	TRBV5-1	NA	NA	TGCGCCAGCAGCGTCGGACAGCAAGAGACCCAGTACTTC	CASSVGQQETQYF
TRBJ2-7	TRBV12-1	NA	NA	TGTGCCAGCAGCCCCGGGACAGGGGGCTACGAGCAGTACTTC	CASSPGTGGYEQYF
TRBJ1-5	TRBV7-2	NA	NA	TGTGCCAGCAGCTTAGTTTGGGGGGCCCCTTACAATCAGCCCCAGCATTTT	CASSLVWGAPYNQPQHF
TRBJ2-5	TRBV20-1	NA	NA	TGCAGTGCTAGACGGGAGACCCAGTACTTC	CSARRETQYF
TRBJ2-5	TRBV10-3	TRBD1	NA	TGTGCCATCAGTGGAGGACAGGCCCAAGAGACCCAGTACTTC	CAISGGQAQETQYF
TRBJ2-1	TRBV18	NA	NA	TGTGCCAGCTCACGTTGGGACGCGAGCTCCTACAATGAGCAGTTCTTC	CASSRWDASSYNEQFF
TRBJ2-5	TRBV10-2	NA	few	TGCGCCAGCAGTGAGTCGAAAGAGACCCAGTACTTC	CASSESKETQYF
TRBJ1-1	TRBV6-1	NA	few	TGTGCCAGCAGTGAACAATCGGGGTACGAAGCTTTCTTT	CASSEQSGYEAFF
TRBJ2-3	TRBV7-2	TRBD2	NA	TGTGCCAGCAGCCTAGGGACTAGCGGGCCCACAGATACGCAGTATTTT	CASSLGTSGPTDTQYF
TRBJ1-4	TRBV7-2	NA	NA	TGTGCCAGCAGCTTCTACAGGGATGAAAAACTGTTTTTT	CASSFYRDEKLFF
TRBJ1-1	TRBV27	TRBD1	NA	TGTGCCAGCAGTTTCAGTTCGACAGGGGATACTGAAGCTTTCTTT	CASSFSSTGDTEAFF
TRBJ1-1	TRBV7-2	TRBD1	NA	TGTGCCAGCAGCCCAGGGGGGAGAACGACTGAAGCTTTCTTT	CASSPGGRTTEAFF
TRBJ2-7	TRBV7-9	TRBD1	NA	TGTGCCAGCACCCCACAGGGGTTGGCCTACGAGCAGTACTTC	CASTPQGLAYEQYF
TRBJ1-1	TRBV18	NA	NA	TGTGCCAGCTCCCTAGGCGGACGTGAAGCTTTCTTT	CASSLGGREAFF
TRBJ2-3	TRBV14	TRBD2	few	TGTGCCAGCAGCCTGACTAGCGGGGCTCGTCAGGATACGCAGTATTTT	CASSLTSGARQDTQYF
TRBJ1-3	TRBV4-3	NA	NA	TGCGCCAGCAGCCAAGATCGGGGGGGGACCCGAAACACCATATATTTT	CASSQDRGGTRNTIYF
TRBJ1-2	TRBV20-1	NA	NA	TGCAGTGCTACTCCCCAGGGCCCACACACCTTC	CSATPQGPHTF
TRBJ2-5	TRBV27	TRBD2	NA	TGTGCCAGCAGCTCCGGGACTAGGGGGATAGGGACCCAGTACTTC	CASSSGTRGIGTQYF
TRBJ2-7	TRBV28	NA	medium-sized	TGTGCCAGCAGCAACAGACGAGTGAAATACGAGCAGTACTTC	CASSNRRVKYEQYF
TRBJ1-6	TRBV7-8	NA	NA	TGTGCCAGCAGCTCGCTCAACCTCTATAATTCACCCCTCCACTTT	CASSSLNLYNSPLHF
TRBJ2-3	TRBV5-1	TRBD2	NA	TGCGCCAGCACCACTCTAGCGGGAGGGGCCGATACGCAGTATTTT	CASTTLAGGADTQYF
TRBJ2-5	TRBV6-1	TRBD1	NA	TGTGCCAGCAGTAGGACAGGGGGAAGCTGGGAGACCCAGTACTTC	CASSRTGGSWETQYF
TRBJ2-5	TRBV7-2	NA	NA	TGTGCCAGCAGCTTACTCCGGAACTCGGGAGAGACCCAGTACTTC	CASSLLRNSGETQYF
TRBJ2-7	TRBV5-1	TRBD2	NA	TGCGCCAGCAGCATGGGACTACCCTACGAGCAGTACTTC	CASSMGLPYEQYF
TRBJ1-6	TRBV5-1	NA	NA	TGCGCCAGCCATCCCGGGTTCTCCTATAATTCACCCCTCCACTTT	CASHPGFSYNSPLHF
TRBJ2-3	TRBV7-8	TRBD2	few	TGTGCCAGCAGCTTAACGGCCGGGACTAGCGGTTATAGCACAGATACGCAGTATTTT	CASSLTAGTSGYSTDTQYF
TRBJ1-1	TRBV7-2	NA	NA	TGTGCCAGCAGCTTATTCGGGGGCTTTACTGAAGCTTTCTTT	CASSLFGGFTEAFF
TRBJ2-7	TRBV7-3	NA	NA	TGTGCCAGCAGCCAATACGGGGGCTCCTACGAGCAGTACTTC	CASSQYGGSYEQYF
TRBJ1-5	TRBV6-5	TRBD1	NA	TGTGCCAGCACCCAGGGGGCCGGTCAGCCCCAGCATTTT	CASTQGAGQPQHF
TRBJ2-1	TRBV6-6	TRBD1	NA	TGTGCCAGCAGAGGGACAGGGTCTGATGAGCAGTTCTTC	CASRGTGSDEQFF
TRBJ2-2	TRBV9	TRBD1	NA	TGTGCCAGCAGCGAGAGACAGGGGGACACCGGGGAGCTGTTTTTT	CASSERQGDTGELFF
TRBJ2-4	TRBV2	NA	NA	TGTGCCAGCAGTGCTGCCAGAGCCAAAAACATTCAGTACTTC	CASSAARAKNIQYF
TRBJ1-2	TRBV19	TRBD1	NA	TGTGCCAGTAGTAGGACAGGGGATACCTATGGCTACACCTTC	CASSRTGDTYGYTF
TRBJ2-2	TRBV7-2	NA	few	TGTGCCAGCAGCGGTAGTAGGACCGGGGAGCTGTTTTTT	CASSGSRTGELFF
TRBJ2-2	TRBV23-1	TRBD2	NA	TGCGCCAGCAGTCAACCAGCGGGGGAGAAAACCGGGGAGCTGTTTTTT	CASSQPAGEKTGELFF
TRBJ1-2	TRBV5-1	TRBD1	NA	TGCGCCAGCAGCGGGGGACAGGGGGAAGGTGGCTACACCTTC	CASSGGQGEGGYTF
TRBJ2-1	TRBV5-4	NA	NA	TGTGCCAGCAGCCCCAGACCCTACAATGAGCAGTTCTTC	CASSPRPYNEQFF
TRBJ2-7	TRBV6-6	TRBD2	NA	TGTGCCAGCAGTCTAGCGGATGCGCGGGAGCAGTACTTC	CASSLADAREQYF
TRBJ2-7	TRBV10-3	TRBD2	NA	TGTGCCAGTAGCGGGGGAACCTACGAGCAGTACTTC	CASSGGTYEQYF
TRBJ2-1	TRBV15	TRBD2	few	TGTGCCACCAGCAGAGAACGGGTCCGCGGGGGCAATGAGCAGTTCTTC	CATSRERVRGGNEQFF
TRBJ1-5	TRBV27	TRBD1	NA	TGTGCCAGCAGTTTATCCGGGACAGGGGGTCGGCAGCCCCAGCATTTT	CASSLSGTGGRQPQHF